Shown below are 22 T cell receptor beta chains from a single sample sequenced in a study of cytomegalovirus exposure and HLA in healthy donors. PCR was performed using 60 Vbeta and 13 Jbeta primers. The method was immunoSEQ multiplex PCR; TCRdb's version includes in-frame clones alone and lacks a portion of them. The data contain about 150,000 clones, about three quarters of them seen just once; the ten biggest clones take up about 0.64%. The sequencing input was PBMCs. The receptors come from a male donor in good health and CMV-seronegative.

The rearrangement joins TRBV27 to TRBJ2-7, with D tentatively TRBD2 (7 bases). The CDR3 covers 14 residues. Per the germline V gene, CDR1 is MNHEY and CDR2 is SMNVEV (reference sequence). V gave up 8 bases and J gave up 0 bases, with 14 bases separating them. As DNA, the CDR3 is TGTGCCAGCGGAGGGGGGGCGAGCTCCTACGAGCAGTACTTC. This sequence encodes CASGGGASSYEQYF.

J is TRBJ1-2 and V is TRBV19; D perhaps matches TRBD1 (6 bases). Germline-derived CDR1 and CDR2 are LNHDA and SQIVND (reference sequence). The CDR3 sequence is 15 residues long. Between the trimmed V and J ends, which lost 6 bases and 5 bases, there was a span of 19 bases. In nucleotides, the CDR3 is TGTGCCAGTAGCGTACCCCCAGGGGATAAGTATGGCTACACCTTC. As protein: CASSVPPGDKYGYTF.

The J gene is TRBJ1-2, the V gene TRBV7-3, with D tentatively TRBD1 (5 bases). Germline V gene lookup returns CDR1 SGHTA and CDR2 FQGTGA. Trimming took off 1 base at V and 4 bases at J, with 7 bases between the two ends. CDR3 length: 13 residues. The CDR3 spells CASSLRGGYGYTF. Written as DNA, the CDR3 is TGTGCCAGCAGCTTAAGGGGGGGCTATGGCTACACCTTC.

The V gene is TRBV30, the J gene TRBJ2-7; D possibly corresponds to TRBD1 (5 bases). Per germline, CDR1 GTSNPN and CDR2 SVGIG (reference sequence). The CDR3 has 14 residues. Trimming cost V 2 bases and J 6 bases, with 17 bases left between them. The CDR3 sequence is CAWSPVVWGVEQYF. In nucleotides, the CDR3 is TGTGCCTGGAGTCCCGTGGTGTGGGGCGTCGAGCAGTACTTC.

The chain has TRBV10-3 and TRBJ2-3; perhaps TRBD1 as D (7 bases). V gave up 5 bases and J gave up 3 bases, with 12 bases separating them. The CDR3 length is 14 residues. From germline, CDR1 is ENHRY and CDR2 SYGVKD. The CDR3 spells CAISRAGGTDTQYF. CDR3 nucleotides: TGTGCCATCAGTAGGGCAGGGGGGACAGATACGCAGTATTTT.

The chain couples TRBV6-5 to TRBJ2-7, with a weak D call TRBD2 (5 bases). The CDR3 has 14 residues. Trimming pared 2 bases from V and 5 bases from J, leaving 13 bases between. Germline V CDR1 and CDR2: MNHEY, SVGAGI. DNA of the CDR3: TGTGCCAGCAGTTACACTCGGGGAGTGAACGAGCAGTACTTC. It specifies CASSYTRGVNEQYF.

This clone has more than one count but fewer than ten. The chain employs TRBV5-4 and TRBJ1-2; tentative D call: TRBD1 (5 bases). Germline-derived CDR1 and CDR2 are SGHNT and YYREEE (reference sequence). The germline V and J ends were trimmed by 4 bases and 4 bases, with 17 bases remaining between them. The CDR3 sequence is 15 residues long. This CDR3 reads CASSPRGKAVYGYTF. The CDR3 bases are TGTGCCAGCAGCCCTAGGGGAAAGGCGGTCTATGGCTACACCTTC.

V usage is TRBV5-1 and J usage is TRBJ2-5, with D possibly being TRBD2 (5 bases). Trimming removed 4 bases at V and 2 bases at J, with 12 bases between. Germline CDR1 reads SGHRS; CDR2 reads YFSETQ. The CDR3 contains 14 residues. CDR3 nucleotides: TGCGCCAGCAGCGGTGGACTCGATCAAGAGACCCAGTACTTC. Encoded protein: CASSGGLDQETQYF.

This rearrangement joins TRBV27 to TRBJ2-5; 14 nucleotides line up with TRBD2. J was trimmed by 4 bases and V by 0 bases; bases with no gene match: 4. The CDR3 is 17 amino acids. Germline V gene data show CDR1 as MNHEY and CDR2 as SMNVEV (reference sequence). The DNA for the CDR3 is TGTGCCAGCAGTTTATCAGGGGGGACTAGCGGGAGAGAGACCCAGTACTTC. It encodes CASSLSGGTSGRETQYF.

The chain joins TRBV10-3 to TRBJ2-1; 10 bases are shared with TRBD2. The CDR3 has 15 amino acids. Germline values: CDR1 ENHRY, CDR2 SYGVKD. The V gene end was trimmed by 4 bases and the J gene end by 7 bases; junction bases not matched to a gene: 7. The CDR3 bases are TGTGCCATCAGTGGGACTAGCGGAATGGGGAATGAGCAGTTCTTC. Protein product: CAISGTSGMGNEQFF.

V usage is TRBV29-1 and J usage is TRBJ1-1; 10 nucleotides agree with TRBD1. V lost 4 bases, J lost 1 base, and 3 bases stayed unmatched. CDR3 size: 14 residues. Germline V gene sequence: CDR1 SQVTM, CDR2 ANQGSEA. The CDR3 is CSVATGGTNTEAFF. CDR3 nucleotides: TGCAGCGTTGCGACAGGGGGCACGAACACTGAAGCTTTCTTT.

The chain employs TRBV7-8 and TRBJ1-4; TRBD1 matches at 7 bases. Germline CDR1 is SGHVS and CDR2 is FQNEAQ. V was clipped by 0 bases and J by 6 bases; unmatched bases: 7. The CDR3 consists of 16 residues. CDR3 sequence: CASSLATTGADEKLFF. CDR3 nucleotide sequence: TGTGCCAGCAGCTTAGCAACCACAGGGGCGGATGAAAAACTGTTTTTT.

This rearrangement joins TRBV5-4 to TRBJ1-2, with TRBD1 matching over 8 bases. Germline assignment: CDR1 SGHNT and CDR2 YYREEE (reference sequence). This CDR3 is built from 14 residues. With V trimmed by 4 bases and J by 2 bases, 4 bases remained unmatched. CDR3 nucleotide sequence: TGTGCCAGCAGCCACCGACAGGGGAACTATGGCTACACCTTC. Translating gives CASSHRQGNYGYTF.

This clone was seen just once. Written as DNA, the CDR3 is TGTGCCAGCAGCAGTCCTCGGACTAGCGGGAGGCACGAGCAGTACTTC. Its translation is CASSSPRTSGRHEQYF. V gene TRBV6-8 combines with J gene TRBJ2-7; TRBD2 agrees at 14 bases. CDR1 and CDR2 (germline): MNHGY, SAAAGT. The junction had 9 bases not matched to a gene; V was cut back by 6 bases and J by 5 bases. This CDR3 contains 16 residues.

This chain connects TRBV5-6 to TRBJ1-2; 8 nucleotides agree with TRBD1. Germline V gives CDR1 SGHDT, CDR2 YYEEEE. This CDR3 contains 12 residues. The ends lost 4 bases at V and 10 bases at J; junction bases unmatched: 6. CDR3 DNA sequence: TGTGCCAGCAGCACGGGGACAGGTCCCTACACCTTC. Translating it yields CASSTGTGPYTF.

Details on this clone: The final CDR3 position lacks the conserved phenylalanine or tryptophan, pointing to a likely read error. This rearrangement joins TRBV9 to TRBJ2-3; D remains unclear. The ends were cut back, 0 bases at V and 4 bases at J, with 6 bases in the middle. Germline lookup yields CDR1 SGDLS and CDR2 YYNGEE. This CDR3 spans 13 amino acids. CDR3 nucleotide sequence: TGTGCCAGCAGCGTAGGCCCCCCAGATACGCAGTATCTT. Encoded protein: CASSVGPPDTQYL.

CDR3 nucleotides: TGTGCCAGCAGCTCCGGGACAGGCCACTACACCTTC. This sequence encodes CASSSGTGHYTF. The chain carries TRBV11-3 and TRBJ1-2, with TRBD1 identical over 8 bases. This CDR3 has 12 amino acids. Germline CDR1 is SGHNT and CDR2 is YENEEA. V was pared by 4 bases and J by 10 bases, with 5 bases of the junction left unmatched.

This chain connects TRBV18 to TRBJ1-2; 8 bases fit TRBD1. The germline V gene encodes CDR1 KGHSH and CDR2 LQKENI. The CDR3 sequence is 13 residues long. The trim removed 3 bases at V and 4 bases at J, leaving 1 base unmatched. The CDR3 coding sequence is TGTGCCAGCTCACCCGGACAGGGCTATGGCTACACCTTC. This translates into CASSPGQGYGYTF.

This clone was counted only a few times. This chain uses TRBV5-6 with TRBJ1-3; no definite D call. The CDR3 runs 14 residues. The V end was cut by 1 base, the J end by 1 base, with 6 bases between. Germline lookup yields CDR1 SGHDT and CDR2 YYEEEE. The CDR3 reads CASSLFQSGNTIYF. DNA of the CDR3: TGTGCCAGCAGCTTGTTCCAGTCTGGAAACACCATATATTTT.

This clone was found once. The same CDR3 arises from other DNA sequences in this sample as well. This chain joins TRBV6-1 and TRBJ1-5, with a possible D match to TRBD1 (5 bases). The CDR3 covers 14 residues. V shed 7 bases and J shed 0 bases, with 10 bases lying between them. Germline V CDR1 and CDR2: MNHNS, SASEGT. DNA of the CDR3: TGTGCCAGCAATCCTACAGGTAGCAATCAGCCCCAGCATTTT. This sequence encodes CASNPTGSNQPQHF.

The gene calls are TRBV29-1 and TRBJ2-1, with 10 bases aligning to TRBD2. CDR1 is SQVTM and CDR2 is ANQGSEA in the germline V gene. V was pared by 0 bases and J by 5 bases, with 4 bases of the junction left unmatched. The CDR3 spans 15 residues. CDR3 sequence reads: CSVEDPSGSDNEQFF. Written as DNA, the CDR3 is TGCAGCGTTGAAGATCCTAGCGGGAGCGACAATGAGCAGTTCTTC.

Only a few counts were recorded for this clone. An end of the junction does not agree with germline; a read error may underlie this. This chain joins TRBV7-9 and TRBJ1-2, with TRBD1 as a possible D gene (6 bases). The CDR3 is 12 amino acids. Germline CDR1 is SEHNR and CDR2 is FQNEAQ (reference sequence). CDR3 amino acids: CSSSEQGYGYTF. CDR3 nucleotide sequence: TGTTCCAGCAGCGAACAGGGCTATGGCTACACCTTC.